This is a list of T cell receptor beta chains from one sample in a study of CD8 T cells in ankylosing spondylitis. A single record per CDR3 protein comes from TCRdb applying MiXCR to the 5' RACE reads. This sample yields roughly 450,000 distinct CDR3 sequences, of which about 24% are seen a single time; about 1% belongs to the top ten. Sequenced sample: blood, either unsorted or a sorted T cell fraction (not recorded which). The source of these receptors is a male donor with ankylosing spondylitis. Each CDR3 is given with its conserved first and last residue. D genes are given only for firm matches. Clone size is given for some rows only: seen once, a few or many times, or a class if the clone is expanded.

TRBV2	-	TRBJ2-5	many	CARGETGIGETQYF	TGTGCCAGAGGGGAGACGGGAATCGGAGAGACCCAGTACTTC
TRBV5-1	-	TRBJ1-5	many	CASSPNAGDSNQPQHF	TGCGCCAGCAGCCCTAACGCGGGAGATAGCAATCAGCCCCAGCATTTT
TRBV15	-	TRBJ1-1	-	CATRGLAEAFF	TGTGCCACCCGAGGCTTGGCTGAAGCTTTCTTT
TRBV12-3/TRBV12-4	TRBD1	TRBJ1-2	-	CASRAQGAHGYTF	TGTGCCAGCAGAGCCCAGGGGGCGCATGGCTACACCTTC
TRBV5-1	TRBD2	TRBJ2-5	-	CASSLVSGREETQYF	TGCGCCAGCAGCTTGGTTAGCGGGAGGGAAGAGACCCAGTACTTC
TRBV5-6	-	TRBJ2-1	few	CASSLKLANEQFF	TGTGCCAGCAGCTTGAAACTAGCCAATGAGCAGTTCTTC
TRBV2	TRBD1	TRBJ2-2	-	CASTGQGIGELFF	TGTGCCAGCACGGGACAGGGGATCGGGGAGCTGTTTTTT
TRBV20-1	TRBD2	TRBJ2-1	few	CSAAGAAGGYNEQFF	TGCAGTGCCGCGGGAGCAGCGGGAGGCTACAATGAGCAGTTCTTC
TRBV3-1	TRBD2	TRBJ2-1	-	CASSQGLGGNEQFF	TGTGCCAGCAGCCAGGGACTAGGAGGCAATGAGCAGTTCTTC
TRBV5-1	TRBD2	TRBJ2-3	-	CASSSNSGRTTDTQYF	TGCGCCAGCAGCTCCAATAGCGGGCGGACCACAGATACGCAGTATTTT
TRBV15	TRBD2	TRBJ2-1	-	CATSRDPSGDNEQFF	TGTGCCACCAGCAGAGACCCTAGCGGTGACAATGAGCAGTTCTTC
TRBV20-1	TRBD1	TRBJ2-7	many	CSADRGYEQYF	TGCAGTGCCGACAGGGGTTACGAGCAGTACTTC
TRBV4-2	-	TRBJ2-1	-	CASSQGGPRYNEQFF	TGTGCCAGCAGCCAAGGAGGCCCCAGATACAATGAGCAGTTCTTC
TRBV6-1	-	TRBJ2-3	few	CASRIQGRGADTQYF	TGTGCCAGCAGAATACAGGGTCGTGGAGCAGATACGCAGTATTTT